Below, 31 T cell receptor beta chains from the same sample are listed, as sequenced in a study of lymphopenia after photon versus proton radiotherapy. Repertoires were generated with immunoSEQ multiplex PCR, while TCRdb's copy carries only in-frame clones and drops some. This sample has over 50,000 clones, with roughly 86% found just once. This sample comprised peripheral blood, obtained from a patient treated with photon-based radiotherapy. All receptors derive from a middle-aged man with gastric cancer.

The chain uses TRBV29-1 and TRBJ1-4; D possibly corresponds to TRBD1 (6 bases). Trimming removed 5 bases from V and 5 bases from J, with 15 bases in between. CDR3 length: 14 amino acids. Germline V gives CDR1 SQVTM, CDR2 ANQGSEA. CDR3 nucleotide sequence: TGCAGCGTTACGCCCGGGACACCGAATGAAAAACTGTTTTTT. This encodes CSVTPGTPNEKLFF.

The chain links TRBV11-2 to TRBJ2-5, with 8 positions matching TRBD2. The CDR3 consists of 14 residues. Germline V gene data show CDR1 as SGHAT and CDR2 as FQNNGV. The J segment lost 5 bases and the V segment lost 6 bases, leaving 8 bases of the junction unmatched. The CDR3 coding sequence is TGTGCCAGCAGTATCCGGGGGGGCGGTGAGACCCAGTACTTC. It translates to CASSIRGGGETQYF.

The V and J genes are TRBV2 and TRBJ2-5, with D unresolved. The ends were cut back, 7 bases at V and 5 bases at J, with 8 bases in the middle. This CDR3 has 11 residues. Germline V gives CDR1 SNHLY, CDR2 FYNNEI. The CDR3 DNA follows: TGTGCCAGCAACCCCGGGGAGACCCAGTACTTC. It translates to CASNPGETQYF.

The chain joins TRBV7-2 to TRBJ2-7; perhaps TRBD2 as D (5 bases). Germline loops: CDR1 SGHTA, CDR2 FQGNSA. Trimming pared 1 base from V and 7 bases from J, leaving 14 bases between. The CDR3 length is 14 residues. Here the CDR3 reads CASSLGTLPREQYF. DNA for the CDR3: TGTGCCAGCAGCTTAGGGACTCTCCCTCGGGAGCAGTACTTC.

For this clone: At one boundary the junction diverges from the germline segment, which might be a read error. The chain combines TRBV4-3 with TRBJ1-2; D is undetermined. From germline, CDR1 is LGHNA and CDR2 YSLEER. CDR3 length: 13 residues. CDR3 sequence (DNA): TGCGCCAGCAGCCAAGCCCCCCCCGCAACCCCTTTCTTC. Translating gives CASSQAPPATPFF.

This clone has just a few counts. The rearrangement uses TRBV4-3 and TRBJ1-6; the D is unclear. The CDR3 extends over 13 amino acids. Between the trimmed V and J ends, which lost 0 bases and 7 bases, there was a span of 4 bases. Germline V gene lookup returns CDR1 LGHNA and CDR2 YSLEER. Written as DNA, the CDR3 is TGCGCCAGCAGCCAAGACTGGAATTCACCCCTCCACTTT. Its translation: CASSQDWNSPLHF.

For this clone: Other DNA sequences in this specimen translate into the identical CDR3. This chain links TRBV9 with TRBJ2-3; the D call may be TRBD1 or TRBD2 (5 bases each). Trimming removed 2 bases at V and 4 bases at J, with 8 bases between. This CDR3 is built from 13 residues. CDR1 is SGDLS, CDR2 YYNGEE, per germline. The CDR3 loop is CASSVRDADTQYF. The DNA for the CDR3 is TGTGCCAGCAGCGTTCGGGACGCAGATACGCAGTATTTT.

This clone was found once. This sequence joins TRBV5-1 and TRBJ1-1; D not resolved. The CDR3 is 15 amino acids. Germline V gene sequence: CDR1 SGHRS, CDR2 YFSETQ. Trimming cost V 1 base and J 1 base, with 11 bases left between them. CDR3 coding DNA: TGCGCCAGCAGCTTGCCTGCCACGGAGAACACTGAAGCTTTCTTT. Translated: CASSLPATENTEAFF. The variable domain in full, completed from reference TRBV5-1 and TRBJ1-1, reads KAGVTQTPRYLIKTRGQQVTLSCSPISGHRSVSWYQQTPGQGLQFLFEYFSETQRNKGNFPGRFSGRQFSNSRSEMNVSTLELGDSALYLCASSLPATENTEAFFGQGTRLTVV.

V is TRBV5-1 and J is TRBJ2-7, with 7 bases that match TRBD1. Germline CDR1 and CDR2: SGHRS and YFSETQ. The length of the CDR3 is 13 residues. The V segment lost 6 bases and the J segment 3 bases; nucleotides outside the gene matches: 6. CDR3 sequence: CASNRDSYYEQYF. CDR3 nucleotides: TGCGCCAGCAATAGGGACAGCTACTACGAGCAGTACTTC.

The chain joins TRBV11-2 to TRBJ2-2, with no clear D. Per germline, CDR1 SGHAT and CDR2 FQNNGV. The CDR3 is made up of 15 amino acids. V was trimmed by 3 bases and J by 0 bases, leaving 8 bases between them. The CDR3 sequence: CASSLELTNTGELFF. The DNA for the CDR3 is TGTGCCAGCAGCTTGGAACTAACGAACACCGGGGAGCTGTTTTTT. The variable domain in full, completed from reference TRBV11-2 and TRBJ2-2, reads EAGVAQSPRYKIIEKRQSVAFWCNPISGHATLYWYQQILGQGPKLLIQFQNNGVVDDSQLPKDRFSAERLKGVDSTLKIQPAKLEDSAVYLCASSLELTNTGELFFGEGSRLTVL.

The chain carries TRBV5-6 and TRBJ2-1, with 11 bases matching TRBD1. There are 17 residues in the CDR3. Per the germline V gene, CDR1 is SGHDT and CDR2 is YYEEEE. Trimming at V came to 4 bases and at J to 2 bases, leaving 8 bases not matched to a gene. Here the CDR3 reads CASSPLGQGVTYNEQFF. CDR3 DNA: TGTGCCAGCAGCCCCTTGGGACAGGGGGTAACCTACAATGAGCAGTTCTTC.

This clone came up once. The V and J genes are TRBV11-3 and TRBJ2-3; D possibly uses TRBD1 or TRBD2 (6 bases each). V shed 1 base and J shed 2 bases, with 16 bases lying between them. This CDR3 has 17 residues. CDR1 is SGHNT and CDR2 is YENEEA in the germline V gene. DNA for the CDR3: TGTGCCAGCAGCTTAGGGGGGGCACGCCCCCACACAGATACGCAGTATTTT. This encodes CASSLGGARPHTDTQYF.

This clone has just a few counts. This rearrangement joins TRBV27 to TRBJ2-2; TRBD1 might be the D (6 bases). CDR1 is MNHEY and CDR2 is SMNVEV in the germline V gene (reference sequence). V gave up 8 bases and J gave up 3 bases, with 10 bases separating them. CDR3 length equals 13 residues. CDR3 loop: CASGQGYTGELFF. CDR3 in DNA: TGTGCCAGCGGTCAGGGGTACACCGGGGAGCTGTTTTTT.

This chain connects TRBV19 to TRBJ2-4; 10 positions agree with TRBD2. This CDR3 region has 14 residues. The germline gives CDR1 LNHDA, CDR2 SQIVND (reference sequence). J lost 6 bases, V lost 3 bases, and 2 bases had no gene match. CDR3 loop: CASSIRTSGNIQYF. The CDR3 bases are TGTGCCAGTAGTATCCGGACTAGCGGAAACATTCAGTACTTC.

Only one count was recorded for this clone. The CDR3 DNA follows: TGTGCCAGCAGGCGGACAGGGGACGAGCAGTACTTC. Translating gives CASRRTGDEQYF. The V gene is TRBV7-8, the J gene TRBJ2-7, with 9 positions matching TRBD1. The CDR3 runs 12 residues. Germline loops: CDR1 SGHVS, CDR2 FQNEAQ. V gave up 6 bases and J gave up 5 bases; unmatched junction bases: 2.

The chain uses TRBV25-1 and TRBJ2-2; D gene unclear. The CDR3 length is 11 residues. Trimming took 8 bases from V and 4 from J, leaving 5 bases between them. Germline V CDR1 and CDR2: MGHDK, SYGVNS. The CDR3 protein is CASGFTGELFF. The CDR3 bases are TGTGCCAGCGGGTTCACCGGGGAGCTGTTTTTT.

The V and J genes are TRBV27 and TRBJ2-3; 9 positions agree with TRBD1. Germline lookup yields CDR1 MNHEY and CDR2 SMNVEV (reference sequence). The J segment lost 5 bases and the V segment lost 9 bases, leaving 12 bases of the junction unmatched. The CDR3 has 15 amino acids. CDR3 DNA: TGTGCCAGTTCAGACCCGGGACAGGGAGGAGATACGCAGTATTTT. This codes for CASSDPGQGGDTQYF.

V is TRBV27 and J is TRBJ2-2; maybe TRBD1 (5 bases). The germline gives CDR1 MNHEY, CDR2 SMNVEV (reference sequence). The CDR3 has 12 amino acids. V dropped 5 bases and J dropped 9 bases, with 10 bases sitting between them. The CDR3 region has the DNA TGTGCCAGCAGTCGATGGGGCCGGGAGCTGTTTTTT. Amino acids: CASSRWGRELFF.

The CDR3 reads CAISPPGGAEAFF. The CDR3 region has the DNA TGTGCCATCAGCCCCCCTGGGGGCGCTGAAGCTTTCTTT. This chain links TRBV10-3 with TRBJ1-1, with D tentatively TRBD1 (6 bases). Trimming left V 6 bases short and J 6 bases short, with 14 bases between. CDR3 length: 13 amino acids. Germline loops: CDR1 ENHRY, CDR2 SYGVKD.

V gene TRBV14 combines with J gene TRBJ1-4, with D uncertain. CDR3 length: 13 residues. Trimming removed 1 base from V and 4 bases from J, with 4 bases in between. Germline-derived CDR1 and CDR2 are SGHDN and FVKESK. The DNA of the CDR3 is TGTGCCAGCAGCCAAGCGATTAATGAAAAACTGTTTTTT. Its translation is CASSQAINEKLFF.

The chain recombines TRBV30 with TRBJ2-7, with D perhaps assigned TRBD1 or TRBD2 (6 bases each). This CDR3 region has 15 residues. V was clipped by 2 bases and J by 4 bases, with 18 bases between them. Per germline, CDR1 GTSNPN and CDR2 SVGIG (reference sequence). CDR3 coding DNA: TGTGCCTGGAGTCAGGGGCGGGGAACTATATACGAGCAGTACTTC. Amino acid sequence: CAWSQGRGTIYEQYF.

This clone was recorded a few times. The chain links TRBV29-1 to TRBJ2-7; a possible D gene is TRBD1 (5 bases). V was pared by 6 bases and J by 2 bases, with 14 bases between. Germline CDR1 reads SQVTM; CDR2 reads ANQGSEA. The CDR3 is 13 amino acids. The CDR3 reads CSVLADMPYEQYF. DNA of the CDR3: TGCAGCGTCTTGGCGGACATGCCCTACGAGCAGTACTTC.

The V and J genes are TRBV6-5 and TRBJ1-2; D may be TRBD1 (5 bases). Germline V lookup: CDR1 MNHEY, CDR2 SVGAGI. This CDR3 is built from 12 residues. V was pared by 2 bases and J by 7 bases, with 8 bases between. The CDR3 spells CASSYGGGGYTF. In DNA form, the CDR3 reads TGTGCCAGCAGTTACGGGGGGGGTGGCTACACCTTC.

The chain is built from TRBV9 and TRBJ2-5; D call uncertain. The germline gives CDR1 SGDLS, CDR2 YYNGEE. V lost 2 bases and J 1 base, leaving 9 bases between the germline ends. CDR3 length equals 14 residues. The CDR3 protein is CASSVSWFQETQYF. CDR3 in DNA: TGTGCCAGCAGCGTTTCCTGGTTCCAAGAGACCCAGTACTTC.

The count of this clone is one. CDR3 sequence (DNA): TGTGCCAGCAGCCCTCATGGATCGGGACAGCCCCAGCATTTT. Translation: CASSPHGSGQPQHF. The V and J genes are TRBV16 and TRBJ1-5; D unresolved. The V gene's germline CDR1 is KGHSY and CDR2 FQNENV. CDR3 length: 14 amino acids. V lost 4 bases and J lost 7, with 14 bases in between.

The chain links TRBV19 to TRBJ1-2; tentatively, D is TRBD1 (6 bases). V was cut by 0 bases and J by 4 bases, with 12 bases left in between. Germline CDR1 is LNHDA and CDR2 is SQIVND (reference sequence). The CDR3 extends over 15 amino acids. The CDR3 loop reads CASSIDGAGAYGYTF. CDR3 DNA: TGTGCCAGTAGTATAGATGGGGCAGGGGCCTATGGCTACACCTTC.

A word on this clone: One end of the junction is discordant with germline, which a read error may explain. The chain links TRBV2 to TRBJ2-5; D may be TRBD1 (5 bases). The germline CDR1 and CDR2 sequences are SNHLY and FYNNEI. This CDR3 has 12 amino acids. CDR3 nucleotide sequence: TGTGCCAGCAGCGAAGGGGTGGAGACCCAGTACTTC. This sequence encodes CASSEGVETQYF. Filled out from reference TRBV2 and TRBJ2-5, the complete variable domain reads EPEVTQTPSHQVTQMGQEVILRCVPISNHLYFYWYRQILGQKVEFLVSFYNNEISEKSEIFDDQFSVERPDGSNFTLKIRSTKLEDSAMYFCASSEGVETQYFGPGTRLLVL.

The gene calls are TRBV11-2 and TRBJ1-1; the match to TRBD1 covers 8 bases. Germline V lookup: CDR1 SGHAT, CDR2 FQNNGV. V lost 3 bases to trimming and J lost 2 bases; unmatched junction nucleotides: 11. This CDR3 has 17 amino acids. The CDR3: CASSFVWAGGRNTEAFF. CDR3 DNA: TGTGCCAGCAGCTTTGTTTGGGCAGGGGGCCGAAACACTGAAGCTTTCTTT. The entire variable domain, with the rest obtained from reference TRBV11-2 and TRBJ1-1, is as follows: EAGVAQSPRYKIIEKRQSVAFWCNPISGHATLYWYQQILGQGPKLLIQFQNNGVVDDSQLPKDRFSAERLKGVDSTLKIQPAKLEDSAVYLCASSFVWAGGRNTEAFFGQGTRLTVV.

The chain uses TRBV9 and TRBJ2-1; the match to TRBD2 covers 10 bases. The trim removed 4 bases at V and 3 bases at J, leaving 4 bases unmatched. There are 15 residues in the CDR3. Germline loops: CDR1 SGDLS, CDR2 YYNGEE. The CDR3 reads CASSLAGVNYNEQFF. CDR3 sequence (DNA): TGTGCCAGCAGCCTAGCGGGGGTAAACTACAATGAGCAGTTCTTC.

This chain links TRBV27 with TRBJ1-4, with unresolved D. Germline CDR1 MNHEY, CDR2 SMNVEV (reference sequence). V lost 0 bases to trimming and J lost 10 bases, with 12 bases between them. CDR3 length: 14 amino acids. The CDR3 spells CASSLSQDWAKLFF. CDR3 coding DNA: TGTGCCAGCAGTTTATCGCAGGACTGGGCAAAACTGTTTTTT. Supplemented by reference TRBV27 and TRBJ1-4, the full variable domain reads EAQVTQNPRYLITVTGKKLTVTCSQNMNHEYMSWYRQDPGLGLRQIYYSMNVEVTDKGDVPEGYKVSRKEKRNFPLILESPSPNQTSLYFCASSLSQDWAKLFFGSGTQLSVL.

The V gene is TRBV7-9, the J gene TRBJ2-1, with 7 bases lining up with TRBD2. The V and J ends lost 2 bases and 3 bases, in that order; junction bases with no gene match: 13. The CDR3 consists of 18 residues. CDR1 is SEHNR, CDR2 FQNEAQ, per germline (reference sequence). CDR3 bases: TGTGCCAGCAGCTTACCCTTCATAGCGGGTCGCTTCTACAATGAGCAGTTCTTC. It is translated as CASSLPFIAGRFYNEQFF.